The T cell receptor (beta chain) described here comes from a study of early T cells in non-severe SARS-CoV-2 infection. Study information: It was bulk RNA from unsorted whole blood that was sequenced, and the chains were unpaired.

Individual cDNA molecules were tagged with unique molecular identifiers. TCRdb ran MiXCR on the 5' RACE reads and lists one entry per CDR3 protein. Of 25,000 to 35,000 distinct CDR3 sequences in the sample, approximately 5.2% were seen once. In germline, CDR1 is DFQATT, CDR2 SNEGSKA (reference sequence). V lost 5 bases and J lost 7; bases outside the gene matches: 4. The CDR3 has 13 amino acids. This clonotype was detected ten times or more. Its cognate antigen is unknown. General observations from the study: Matching against VDJdb likely underestimated virus-specific expansions, favoring anti-spike CD8.

The rearrangement joins TRBV20-1 to TRBJ1-3; 11 bases agree with TRBD1. This TCR derives from an adult who was a healthcare worker with PCR-confirmed SARS-CoV-2 infection or an uninfected control (not recorded which). What was sequenced was whole blood. CDR3 residues: CSAEDRGHNTIYF. CDR3 in DNA: TGCAGTGCTGAGGACAGGGGGCACAACACCATATATTTT.